This entry describes one T cell receptor (beta chain). The antigen is not known. The sample comes from a study of OX40 agonist ivuxolimab in advanced cancers. Turning to the study itself: Patient treatment consisted of intravenous ivuxolimab administration every 2 weeks at 0.01 to 10 mg/kg. From roughly 20 to 79 years was the age range, with a mean of around 56 years, and approximately 84% were male. Broader study findings: Averaging showed that CD8+ T cells had more expanded clones than CD4+ did. In the 0.1 to 3.0 mg/kg range, CD4+ and CD8+ blood T cells had expanded clonally by week 6.

V lost 7 bases, J lost 4 bases, and 10 bases lay in between. This CDR3 contains 13 residues. In germline, CDR1 is MDHEN, CDR2 SYDVKM. Generated by immunoSEQ multiplex PCR, the TCRdb table keeps only in-frame clones and is missing some. The sample comprises 60,000 to 85,000 clones, roughly 85% of which are singletons, and approximately 6.3% rests with the top ten. The chain is built from TRBV28 and TRBJ1-4, with D perhaps TRBD1 (6 bases). The specimen was CD4+ or CD8+ T cells sorted from blood, collected in a trial of the OX40 agonist ivuxolimab. The clonotype was recovered from an adult with an advanced solid tumor such as melanoma, head and neck, liver or kidney cancer. The DNA of the CDR3 is TGTGCCAGCATCGGGACAAATAATGAAAAACTGTTTTTT. Translated: CASIGTNNEKLFF. The variable domain in full, with the rest retrieved from reference TRBV28 and TRBJ1-4, is DVKVTQSSRYLVKRTGEKVFLECVQDMDHENMFWYRQDPGLGLRLIYFSYDVKMKEKGDIPEGYSVSREKKERFSLILESASTNQTSMYLCASIGTNNEKLFFGSGTQLSVL.